This passage covers 6 T cell receptor beta chains from one sample sequenced in a study of PD-L1 blockade in urothelial cancer. The time point: peripheral blood 6 weeks after treatment start. Sequenced by immunoSEQ multiplex PCR; TCRdb stores in-frame clones only, minus some. Counted here are some 40,000 clones, more than 75% occurring once; the ten biggest clones make up roughly a tenth. The sample here was PBMCs, taken around atezolizumab (anti-PD-L1) treatment. Receptors originate from a middle-aged man with urothelial cancer.

CDR3 sequence reads: CASRQGLATNEKLFF. CDR3 sequence (DNA): TGTGCCAGCAGGCAGGGATTGGCAACTAATGAAAAACTGTTTTTT. The chain recombines TRBV27 with TRBJ1-4, with D tentatively TRBD1 (5 bases). The V gene lost 6 bases and the J gene lost 0 bases, with 11 bases spanning the gap. The CDR3 has 15 amino acids. Looked up from germline, CDR1 is MNHEY and CDR2 is SMNVEV (reference sequence).

A word on this clone: The junction does not match germline at one end; this may be a read error. V gene TRBV30 combines with J gene TRBJ2-7; possible D gene TRBD1, 6 bases. The CDR3 loop spans 13 amino acids. Germline V lookup: CDR1 GTSNPN, CDR2 SVGIG (reference sequence). This CDR3 reads CAWSLSSDRQRAF. The CDR3 nucleotides are TGTGCCTGGTCCCTCTCCTCTGACAGGCAAAGAGCGTTC.

V gene TRBV6-4 combines with J gene TRBJ1-1; 7 bases agree with TRBD1. The junction had 13 bases not matched to a gene; V was cut back by 4 bases and J by 5 bases. Germline CDR1 is MRHNA and CDR2 is SNTAGT. This CDR3 is built from 16 residues. CDR3 nucleotides: TGTGCCAGCAGTGCCTACCCTGGACAGGAAGGTACTGAAGCTTTCTTT. It encodes CASSAYPGQEGTEAFF.

The V gene is TRBV5-1, the J gene TRBJ1-3, with TRBD1 matching 7 bases. This CDR3 is built from 15 residues. The ends lost 3 bases at V and 3 bases at J; junction bases unmatched: 6. The germline V gene encodes CDR1 SGHRS and CDR2 YFSETQ. Written as DNA, the CDR3 is TGCGCCAGCAGCTCTACAGGGGCGCGTGGAAACACCATATATTTT. The encoded protein is CASSSTGARGNTIYF.

The genes are TRBV5-1 and TRBJ2-1; 8 nucleotides agree with TRBD2. Germline V gene lookup returns CDR1 SGHRS and CDR2 YFSETQ. The V gene end was trimmed by 6 bases and the J gene end by 7 bases; junction bases not matched to a gene: 6. There are 13 residues in the CDR3. The CDR3 nucleotides read TGCGCCAGCACAGCGGGAGCGGATAATGAGCAGTTCTTC. It is translated as CASTAGADNEQFF.

The genes are TRBV11-2 and TRBJ2-7; 9 nucleotides line up with TRBD1. CDR3 length equals 16 residues. Germline V gene sequence: CDR1 SGHAT, CDR2 FQNNGV. The J segment lost 6 bases and the V segment lost 5 bases, leaving 14 bases of the junction unmatched. The CDR3 loop is CASSHLPGQGSTEQYF. The CDR3 DNA sequence: TGTGCCAGCAGCCACCTACCGGGACAGGGATCTACCGAGCAGTACTTC.